The next 23 T cell receptor beta chains were all read from a single sample in a study of cytotoxic CD8 clonotypes in ibrutinib-treated CLL. TCRdb's table, derived via immunoSEQ multiplex PCR, lists solely in-frame clones and lacks some. The table includes roughly 250,000 clones, 70% detected once. Specimen: PBMCs, collected after 24 months of ibrutinib treatment. The receptors originated from a human donor with chronic lymphocytic leukemia.

The rearrangement joins TRBV18 to TRBJ2-1; 13 nucleotides align to TRBD2. The CDR3 covers 14 residues. V lost 6 bases to trimming and J lost 7 bases; unmatched junction nucleotides: 3. CDR1 is KGHSH, CDR2 LQKENI, per germline. The CDR3 DNA sequence: TGTGCCAGCTCCCCGACTAGCGGGAGGAATGAGCAGTTCTTC. Translating it yields CASSPTSGRNEQFF.

This clone was detected a few times. This chain links TRBV18 with TRBJ2-7; 8 nucleotides line up with TRBD2. V gave up 6 bases and J gave up 4 bases; unmatched junction bases: 17. The germline V gene encodes CDR1 KGHSH and CDR2 LQKENI. This CDR3 has 17 amino acids. The CDR3 DNA is TGTGCCAGCTCCGCCCGTCCGCGGGCGGGAGGTCGGTACGAGCAGTACTTC. This codes for CASSARPRAGGRYEQYF.

The rearrangement links TRBV18 to TRBJ1-5; 9 bases match TRBD1. Trimming removed 2 bases from V and 4 bases from J; junction bases left unmatched: 3. The CDR3 is 15 residues long. Germline CDR1 and CDR2: KGHSH and LQKENI. CDR3 sequence reads: CASSPGTGQNQPQHF. The CDR3, as DNA: TGTGCCAGCTCACCAGGGACAGGGCAAAATCAGCCCCAGCATTTT.

The genes are TRBV12-5 and TRBJ2-7, with 9 bases lining up with TRBD2. Germline V gene lookup returns CDR1 LGHNT and CDR2 FRNRAP. With 3 bases clipped from V and 3 bases from J, the junction kept 6 bases outside the gene matches. This CDR3 contains 15 residues. The CDR3 sequence is CASGFGGRAFYEQYF. The CDR3 DNA reads TGTGCTAGTGGTTTTGGCGGGAGGGCCTTCTACGAGCAGTACTTC.

V is TRBV9 and J is TRBJ1-2; D is unresolved. Trimming left V 0 bases short and J 7 bases short, with 22 bases between. This CDR3 is 17 amino acids long. The germline CDR1 and CDR2 sequences are SGDLS and YYNGEE. The CDR3 DNA reads TGTGCCAGCAGCGTAGGTTCTCCACTCGAAGTTGAAGGTGGCTACACCTTC. Translated: CASSVGSPLEVEGGYTF. The full variable domain, completed using reference TRBV9 and TRBJ1-2, is DSGVTQTPKHLITATGQRVTLRCSPRSGDLSVYWYQQSLDQGLQFLIQYYNGEERAKGNILERFSAQQFPDLHSELNLSSLELGDSALYFCASSVGSPLEVEGGYTFGSGTRLTVV.

The rearrangement uses TRBV29-1 and TRBJ1-4; D gene ambiguous. Germline V lookup: CDR1 SQVTM, CDR2 ANQGSEA. This CDR3 comprises 14 residues. The V and J ends lost 2 bases and 0 bases respectively, with 7 bases between them. As DNA, the CDR3 is TGCAGCGTTGAACTGACAACAACTAATGAAAAACTGTTTTTT. It yields the protein CSVELTTTNEKLFF.

This clone appeared a few times. The rearrangement uses TRBV28 and TRBJ1-4; 7 bases fit TRBD1. From germline, CDR1 is MDHEN and CDR2 SYDVKM. Trimming took 5 bases from V and 4 from J; bases not matched to a gene: 7. CDR3 length equals 15 residues. The CDR3 DNA reads as TGTGCCAGCAGTCTTCCGGGACAGAATAATGAAAAACTGTTTTTT. Protein product: CASSLPGQNNEKLFF.

The V call is TRBV4-3, the J call TRBJ2-3, with a tentative D call TRBD2 (5 bases). Trimming removed 11 bases at V and 3 bases at J, with 12 bases between. Germline assignment: CDR1 LGHNA and CDR2 YSLEER. The CDR3 is 12 amino acids. CDR3 sequence: CASGVATDTQYF. CDR3 DNA sequence: TGCGCCTCCGGGGTAGCGACAGATACGCAGTATTTT.

The CDR3 DNA reads as TGTGCCAGCAGCCCCCGGGACGGAAACTACGAGCAGTACTTC. Amino acids: CASSPRDGNYEQYF. The chain is built from TRBV7-2 and TRBJ2-7, with D possibly called TRBD1 or TRBD2 (5 bases each). Germline V gene data show CDR1 as SGHTA and CDR2 as FQGNSA. CDR3 size: 14 residues. Trimming shortened V by 5 bases and J by 3 bases, and 14 bases separated the two germline ends.

V usage is TRBV11-3 and J usage is TRBJ1-1; D remains unclear. The CDR3 runs 13 residues. Germline V CDR1 and CDR2: SGHNT, YENEEA. V lost 1 base and J 1 base, leaving 4 bases between the germline ends. The CDR3 sequence is CASSLGRNTEAFF. The CDR3 nucleotides read TGTGCCAGCAGCTTAGGCCGGAACACTGAAGCTTTCTTT. Drawing the rest from reference TRBV11-3 and TRBJ1-1, the complete variable domain is EAGVVQSPRYKIIEKKQPVAFWCNPISGHNTLYWYLQNLGQGPELLIRYENEEAVDDSQLPKDRFSAERLKGVDSTLKIQPAELGDSAVYLCASSLGRNTEAFFGQGTRLTVV.

This clone occurred a few times. This chain connects TRBV10-3 to TRBJ2-7; 9 bases match TRBD1. CDR3 size: 12 residues. V lost 10 bases to trimming and J lost 5 bases; unmatched junction nucleotides: 6. Germline lookup yields CDR1 ENHRY and CDR2 SYGVKD. The CDR3 DNA is TGTGCCACCACACAGGGGGCGGACGAGCAGTACTTC. It specifies CATTQGADEQYF.

The gene calls are TRBV2 and TRBJ1-4, with 7 bases aligning to TRBD1. CDR1 and CDR2 (germline): SNHLY, FYNNEI. The ends lost 6 bases at V and 8 bases at J; junction bases unmatched: 6. The CDR3 length is 13 residues. CDR3 nucleotides: TGTGCCAGCAGGGGACAGCTCGACGAAAAACTGTTTTTT. Amino acid sequence: CASRGQLDEKLFF.

The chain carries TRBV11-3 and TRBJ2-1; TRBD2 matches 14 bases. Germline assignment: CDR1 SGHNT and CDR2 YENEEA. Trimming cost V 5 bases and J 6 bases; bases outside gene matches: 3. The length of the CDR3 is 15 residues. CDR3 nucleotides: TGTGCCAGCAGCCAGACTAGCGGGAGGGCCAATGAGCAGTTCTTC. Translation: CASSQTSGRANEQFF. The whole variable domain, remainder taken from reference TRBV11-3 and TRBJ2-1, is EAGVVQSPRYKIIEKKQPVAFWCNPISGHNTLYWYLQNLGQGPELLIRYENEEAVDDSQLPKDRFSAERLKGVDSTLKIQPAELGDSAVYLCASSQTSGRANEQFFGPGTRLTVL.

The chain is built from TRBV27 and TRBJ2-6; D gene unclear. The CDR3 totals 13 residues. The V end lost 3 bases, the J end lost 4 bases, and 4 bases lay between the germline ends. The germline CDR1 and CDR2 sequences are MNHEY and SMNVEV (reference sequence). CDR3: CASSFRGANVLTF. CDR3 DNA sequence: TGTGCCAGCAGTTTTCGAGGGGCCAACGTCCTGACTTTC.

This clone was detected only a few times. The rearrangement links TRBV18 to TRBJ1-5, with D possibly being TRBD1 (5 bases). This CDR3 contains 12 residues. Germline assignment: CDR1 KGHSH and CDR2 LQKENI. Trimming shortened V by 8 bases and J by 4 bases, and 9 bases separated the two germline ends. The CDR3: CASKAGNQPQHF. CDR3 sequence (DNA): TGTGCCAGCAAAGCAGGGAATCAGCCCCAGCATTTT.

This chain joins TRBV7-9 and TRBJ2-7; unclear D gene. The CDR3 is made up of 13 amino acids. Trimming removed 5 bases at V and 6 bases at J, with 14 bases between. Germline CDR1 is SEHNR and CDR2 is FQNEAQ (reference sequence). CDR3: CASSPGPGAEQYF. The CDR3 DNA sequence: TGTGCCAGCAGCCCAGGACCGGGCGCCGAGCAGTACTTC.

The chain uses TRBV4-3 and TRBJ2-7; 10 bases align to TRBD2. J was trimmed by 7 bases and V by 0 bases; bases with no gene match: 6. The CDR3 is 15 residues long. Germline CDR1 reads LGHNA; CDR2 reads YSLEER. DNA of the CDR3: TGCGCCAGCAGCCAAGACTCTAGCGGGAGAAAAGAGCAGTACTTC. It encodes CASSQDSSGRKEQYF.

This clone was seen a single time. This chain links TRBV7-2 with TRBJ1-5; no firm D call. V lost 5 bases and J 1 base, leaving 12 bases between the germline ends. The CDR3 has 15 residues. The germline gives CDR1 SGHTA, CDR2 FQGNSA. The CDR3 coding sequence is TGTGCCAGCAGCCTGACTCCACAAAGCAATCAGCCCCAGCATTTT. As protein: CASSLTPQSNQPQHF.

The chain couples TRBV27 to TRBJ2-7, with 7 bases that match TRBD1. Germline CDR1 and CDR2: MNHEY and SMNVEV (reference sequence). The length of the CDR3 is 14 residues. The J segment lost 3 bases and the V segment lost 4 bases, leaving 6 bases of the junction unmatched. The CDR3 region is CASSSPGTVYEQYF. The DNA of the CDR3 is TGTGCCAGCAGTTCCCCCGGGACAGTCTACGAGCAGTACTTC.

The chain recombines TRBV4-3 with TRBJ1-2; the D is unclear. Germline assignment: CDR1 LGHNA and CDR2 YSLEER. V dropped 0 bases and J dropped 4 bases, with 9 bases sitting between them. The CDR3 covers 14 residues. DNA for the CDR3: TGCGCCAGCAGCCAAGAAACAGCTGCCTATGGCTACACCTTC. Its translation is CASSQETAAYGYTF.

This clone has just a few counts. The V call is TRBV6-5, the J call TRBJ2-2, with D unclear. Per the germline V gene, CDR1 is MNHEY and CDR2 is SVGAGI. Deletions cut 6 bases from V and 5 bases from J, with 7 bases between. This CDR3 has 12 residues. In DNA form, the CDR3 reads TGTGCCAGCAGCACCGGGACCGGGGAGCTGTTTTTT. It encodes CASSTGTGELFF.

The J gene is TRBJ1-4, the V gene TRBV11-2, with 7 bases matching TRBD1. Germline-derived CDR1 and CDR2 are SGHAT and FQNNGV. Germline trimming cut 0 bases from V and 13 bases from J; bases unmatched to any gene: 5. The CDR3 extends over 13 amino acids. In DNA form, the CDR3 reads TGTGCCAGCAGCTTAGACAGACAGGGCGGACTGTTTTTT. Protein sequence: CASSLDRQGGLFF. Based on the CDR3 plus reference TRBV11-2 and TRBJ1-4, the full variable domain is EAGVAQSPRYKIIEKRQSVAFWCNPISGHATLYWYQQILGQGPKLLIQFQNNGVVDDSQLPKDRFSAERLKGVDSTLKIQPAKLEDSAVYLCASSLDRQGGLFFGSGTQLSVL.

This rearrangement joins TRBV4-3 to TRBJ2-1, with a tentative D call TRBD2 (5 bases). Trimming took off 0 bases at V and 4 bases at J, with 22 bases between the two ends. CDR1 and CDR2 (germline): LGHNA, YSLEER. The CDR3 runs to 19 residues. CDR3 sequence: CASSQDAGRAEGLYNEQFF. The CDR3 DNA reads TGCGCCAGCAGCCAAGATGCGGGTCGGGCTGAAGGTCTTTACAATGAGCAGTTCTTC.